One sample yielded the 7 T cell receptor beta chains listed below, sequenced in a study of T cell changes during pregnancy in multiple sclerosis. Sequencing used immunoSEQ multiplex PCR; TCRdb keeps in-frame clones, though not all of them. This sample has 110,000 or so clones, with approximately 93% found just once. The sequenced sample was peripheral blood, obtained before pregnancy. These receptors came from a female donor with multiple sclerosis, enrolled in a pregnancy study.

This chain joins TRBV6-1 and TRBJ2-1, with D tentatively TRBD2 (7 bases). The CDR3 has 16 amino acids. CDR1 and CDR2 from the germline V gene are MNHNS and SASEGT. V gave up 4 bases and J gave up 5 bases, with 18 bases separating them. The CDR3 sequence is CASSGWGGGVNNEQFF. The CDR3 region has the DNA TGTGCCAGCAGTGGATGGGGGGGCGGGGTGAACAATGAGCAGTTCTTC.

Of note for this clone: Within the sample, other DNA sequences also encode this same CDR3. This chain links TRBV5-8 with TRBJ1-3; D uncertain. CDR1 and CDR2 from the germline V gene are SGHTS and YDEGEE. V was pared by 4 bases and J by 8 bases, with 16 bases between. CDR3 length: 14 amino acids. As DNA, the CDR3 is TGTGCCAGCAGCCTGTTCACATATTCAGACACCATATATTTT. Translated, it gives CASSLFTYSDTIYF.

The chain carries TRBV6-1 and TRBJ2-7; 8 bases map to TRBD2. Germline trimming cut 6 bases from V and 2 bases from J; bases unmatched to any gene: 6. This CDR3 is built from 14 residues. The germline V gene encodes CDR1 MNHNS and CDR2 SASEGT. CDR3: CASSFTSGPYEQYF. CDR3 DNA: TGTGCCAGCAGCTTTACTAGCGGTCCCTACGAGCAGTACTTC.

Only one count was recorded for this clone. This rearrangement joins TRBV19 to TRBJ1-5; 8 bases agree with TRBD1. The CDR3 is 15 amino acids. The V segment lost 3 bases and the J segment 4 bases; nucleotides outside the gene matches: 5. Germline V CDR1 and CDR2: LNHDA, SQIVND (reference sequence). In DNA form, the CDR3 reads TGTGCCAGTAGTATGGACAGGGCTGAAAATCAGCCCCAGCATTTT. The encoded protein is CASSMDRAENQPQHF.

The V gene is TRBV19, the J gene TRBJ2-3; 8 nucleotides agree with TRBD2. This CDR3 has 16 residues. V dropped 3 bases and J dropped 2; count of bases not matched to a gene: 7. Germline CDR1 is LNHDA and CDR2 is SQIVND (reference sequence). CDR3 loop: CASSILPGGHTDTQYF. Here the CDR3 DNA reads TGTGCCAGTAGTATTCTTCCGGGGGGGCACACAGATACGCAGTATTTT. Based on the CDR3 plus reference TRBV19 and TRBJ2-3, the full variable domain is DGGITQSPKYLFRKEGQNVTLSCEQNLNHDAMYWYRQDPGQGLRLIYYSQIVNDFQKGDIAEGYSVSREKKESFPLTVTSAQKNPTAFYLCASSILPGGHTDTQYFGPGTRLTVL.

This chain uses TRBV20-1 with TRBJ2-7; D might be TRBD1 (6 bases). From germline, CDR1 is DFQATT and CDR2 SNEGSKA (reference sequence). The CDR3 has 10 amino acids. Trimming cost V 5 bases and J 11 bases, with 13 bases left between them. CDR3 in DNA: TGCAGTGCTGTACAGGGAAGGAAGTACTTC. Translating gives CSAVQGRKYF.

V and J are TRBV6-5 and TRBJ2-5; 8 nucleotides line up with TRBD2. Germline CDR1 is MNHEY and CDR2 is SVGAGI. The CDR3 extends over 16 amino acids. Trimming cost V 3 bases and J 5 bases; bases outside gene matches: 11. The CDR3 coding sequence is TGTGCCAGCAGTTATCGTTCGGGGGGGGTCAAGGAGACCCAGTACTTC. It translates to CASSYRSGGVKETQYF.